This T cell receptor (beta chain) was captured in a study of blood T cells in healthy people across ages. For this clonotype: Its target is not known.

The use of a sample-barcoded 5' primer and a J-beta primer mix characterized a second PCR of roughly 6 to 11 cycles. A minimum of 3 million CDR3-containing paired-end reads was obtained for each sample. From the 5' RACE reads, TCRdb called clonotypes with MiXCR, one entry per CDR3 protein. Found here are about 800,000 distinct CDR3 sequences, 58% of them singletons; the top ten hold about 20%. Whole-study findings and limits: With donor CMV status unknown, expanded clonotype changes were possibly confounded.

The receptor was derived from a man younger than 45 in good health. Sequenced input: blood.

CDR3 loop: CASSRDFPSYEQYF. CDR3 DNA: TGTGCCAGCAGCCGGGACTTCCCCTCCTACGAGCAGTACTTC. The V and J genes are TRBV7-9 and TRBJ2-7, with D tentatively TRBD2 (6 bases). CDR3 length: 14 residues. Germline CDR1 and CDR2: SEHNR and FQNEAQ (reference sequence). Trimming shortened V by 5 bases and J by 0 bases, and 11 bases separated the two germline ends.